Sequencing of this T cell receptor (gamma chain) was carried out in a study of gamma delta lymphoproliferative disorders and STAT genes. Whole-study context: Each gamma-chain library started from at least 50 ng of genomic DNA, using the LymphoTrack Dx TCRG Assay.

By share, this clone ranks as medium-sized. TCRdb re-processed the multiplex PCR reads via CATT. This table holds about 1,300 gamma-chain clones, 8.2% found once. Trimming took 0 bases from V and 0 from J; bases not matched to a gene: 10. Germline V gene data show CDR1 as EGSNGY and CDR2 as YDSYNSKV. The CDR3 consists of 18 residues. Genomic DNA from isolated PBMCs served as the sequencing template. This sequence was found in a human donor with gamma-delta T-cell large granular lymphocyte leukemia. The V gene is TRGV2, the J gene TRGJP2. TCRdb is silent on the J gene; assignment here came from matching the DNA to germline. Input material: blood. Written as DNA, the CDR3 is TGTGCCACCTGGGACGGGCCGCATAGAAATAGTAGTGATTGGATCAAGACGTTT. It yields the protein CATWDGPHRNSSDWIKTF.